This T cell receptor beta chain appears in the sequencing data of a study of blood T cell repertoires in COVID-19 (dated by TCRdb to 2018 to 2021). About the full investigation: The collaborator samples originated in the United States, Italy and Spain and spanned the acute and convalescent phases of COVID-19. Where HLA class I and class II types were available, the types were taken from metadata supplied by the sample provider, not from assay-based typing. The material from the prospective study consisted of cDNA or gDNA derived from T cells, B-cell-depleted T cells, or PBMCs. The samples were drawn from two sources: the first 160 participants of the ongoing ImmuneRACE study, and 950 to 1,500 subjects contributed by 6 global collaborators. A freely available public database, intended as a resource for researchers studying the immune response to SARS-CoV-2, is where the repertoires were released. Nearly every sample came with metadata listing a de-identified subject ID, COVID-19 status, age in years and sex. The dataset comprised deeply sampled blood TCRbeta repertoires from subjects exposed to, actively infected with, or recovered from COVID-19.

In the prospective study, participants were about 18 to 90 years old, resided in around 25 geographic areas of the United States, and were enrolled through a virtual design. In the prospective study, cohorts were assigned on the basis of participant-reported clinical history obtained from a screening survey and a study questionnaire. Recovered participants in ImmuneRACE Cohort 3 were defined as having two consecutive negative NP/OP PCR tests, clearance from a healthcare professional, or resolution of symptoms. Each participant in the prospective study had whole blood, serum and a nasopharyngeal or oropharyngeal swab collected by mobile phlebotomists. Over a roughly two-month period, participants in the prospective study had the option of providing additional blood draws and questionnaires. Before DNA extraction, blood samples from the prospective study were shipped at room temperature or frozen.

What the study reported, not specific to this receptor: The amount of clinical and demographic metadata varied by source and participant and was provided uncurated.

TCRbeta CDR3 regions were amplified from genomic DNA by means of the immunoSEQ Assay, a bias-controlled multiplex PCR. In the authors' own workflow: The number of nucleated cells in each sample was estimated from the amplification of reference gene primers within the assay. Sequence reads were collapsed and filtered to measure the absolute abundance of every unique TCRbeta CDR3 rearrangement. For each sample, productive Simpson clonality was calculated as the square root of Simpson's diversity index across productive rearrangements. The clones in this table, taken by TCRdb from immuneACCESS, are in-frame only. Not every clone is retained; where verified, under half of the shortfall comes from an unresolved V gene, and the cause of the rest is unknown. V and J calls and clone size are copied from that table; D and trimming were computed from the DNA. The sample contains roughly 520,000 clones, around 87% of them found a single time. Approximately 2% of the sample belongs to the ten largest clones.

As concerns this clone: This clone's antigen is unknown. Base qualities are not recorded, but no much larger clone differs from it by a single base.

This TCR was recovered from a woman aged 40-49 years who had recovered from COVID-19. The sequencing input was PBMCs or T cells enriched from blood (not recorded which).

The CDR3 is CAWSRQVGSEKLFF. At the DNA level, the sequence is TGTGCCTGGAGTCGACAGGTCGGAAGTGAAAAACTGTTTTTT. The chain employs TRBV30 and TRBJ1-4; TRBD1 is a possible D gene, resting on 6 matching bases. Per the germline V gene (reference sequence), GTSNPN is the CDR1 and SVGIG is the CDR2. V sheds 2 bases and J sheds 7 bases, leaving 14 bases between their ends. The cysteine opens and the phenylalanine closes a CDR3 of 14 amino acids. Only the CDR3 DNA is retained, 42 bases long and in frame from the first base.